The clone carrying this T cell receptor beta chain qualifies as medium-sized (0.01 to 0.1%). In the same sample, other DNA sequences code for this CDR3. TCRdb's copy holds only in-frame clones and misses some; the assay was immunoSEQ multiplex PCR. The sample shows approximately 40,000 clones, 70% to 75% of them seen only once. This sample stems from a study of control samples from healthy donors and cancer patients. This CDR3 is built from 17 residues. CDR1 and CDR2 (germline): MGHRA, YSYEKL. J lost 0 bases, V lost 0 bases, and 7 bases had no gene match. V and J are TRBV4-1 and TRBJ2-7, with 8 bases aligning to TRBD2. The specimen was formalin-fixed, paraffin-embedded tissue. This clonotype originated in a male donor with melanoma. The CDR3 DNA sequence: TGCGCCAGCAGCCAAGAATTTACGAGCGGGAGCTCCTACGAGCAGTACTTC. Protein product: CASSQEFTSGSSYEQYF.